This paragraph covers one T cell receptor (beta chain) sequence. The V segment lost 5 bases and the J segment 4 bases; nucleotides outside the gene matches: 8. Germline assignment: CDR1 MDHEN and CDR2 SYDVKM. The CDR3 runs 15 residues. Produced via immunoSEQ multiplex PCR; TCRdb's table is partial and in-frame only. The sample contains hundreds of thousands of clones, more than 75% of which appear only once. This entry comes from a study of blood T cell repertoires in COVID-19. Cohorts were based on clinical histories the participants reported. The chain combines TRBV28 with TRBJ1-2; 9 bases fit TRBD1. This receptor was identified in a woman aged 25 to 39 who had recovered from COVID-19. The sample was PBMCs or T cells enriched from blood (not recorded which). The CDR3, as DNA: TGTGCCAGCAGTCTAGGACAGGGGACTCTCTATGGCTACACCTTC. It specifies CASSLGQGTLYGYTF.